The sequence of this TCR beta chain was determined in a study of control samples from healthy donors and cancer patients. Trimming stripped 4 bases from V and 2 bases from J, with 20 bases between. CDR1 is LGHDT and CDR2 is YNNKEL in the germline V gene (reference sequence). The CDR3 spans 17 residues. Data came from immunoSEQ multiplex PCR; TCRdb stores just in-frame clones and leaves some out. The sample lists some 82,000 clones, 84% occurring once. The genes are TRBV3-1 (or the pseudogene TRBV3-2) and TRBJ1-2; a weak D match, TRBD1 (6 bases). The sample was PBMCs. The clonotype comes from a man in his 60s with head and neck cancer. In DNA, the CDR3 is TGTGCCAGCAGCCCCACCCTCGGACAGAACCAAAACTATGGCTACACCTTC. Protein product: CASSPTLGQNQNYGYTF.